A selection of T cell receptor beta chains follows, all from one sample in a study of T cell repertoires in cytomegalovirus infection. TCRdb re-analysed the reads in MiXCR, keeping a single row per CDR3 protein. Among a few hundred thousand distinct CDR3 sequences listed, around a tenth were seen once. What was sequenced was PBMCs. The receptor set was obtained from a human donor in good health (CMV status not recorded). Some clones in this sample may be carry-over from other donors' samples. The CDR3 runs from the conserved cysteine through the conserved F or W.

TRBV7-2	TRBJ1-2	CASTLPGRGYGYTF
TRBV7-8	TRBJ2-1	CASSLRDSLFHQFF
TRBV7-9	TRBJ1-5	CASSLAGVSQPQHF
TRBV20-1	TRBJ2-7	CSARGSGDASYEQYF
TRBV28	TRBJ1-5	CASRPGVSNQPQHF
TRBV7-2	TRBJ2-3	CASSPALGVGDTQYF
TRBV9	TRBJ1-6	CASSVGGTGGADSPLHF
TRBV20-1	TRBJ2-3	CSAPYKDWTQYF
TRBV20-1	TRBJ1-6	CSARDLTGGPGLHF
TRBV7-2	TRBJ1-2	CASSLGSVRQNGYTF
TRBV4-3	TRBJ1-1	CASSPSGDEAFF
TRBV7-3	TRBJ1-1	CASSTSGGRTEAFF
TRBV25-1	TRBJ2-4	CASSPGLAGVNIQYF
TRBV23-1	TRBJ2-7	CAGGGLRSSYEQYF
TRBV6-2/TRBV6-3	TRBJ1-2	CASRPTDPRDGYTF
TRBV7-9	TRBJ1-4	CASSPGNLAVGDRTNEKLFF
TRBV7-2	TRBJ2-7	CASSLSRRGTEQYF
TRBV19	TRBJ2-7	CASRTGQGSYEQYF
TRBV7-3	TRBJ2-5	CASSLRGSSGETQYF
TRBV25-1	TRBJ1-2	CASSETHGYTF
TRBV7-8	TRBJ1-1	CASSRGGAENTEAFF
TRBV7-8	TRBJ1-1	CASSLSTGQGTTEAFF
TRBV28	TRBJ1-2	CASSPPWGQGDGYTF
TRBV7-9	TRBJ1-1	CASSLSGGTNTEAFF
TRBV7-2	TRBJ2-5	CASSLKRLALGGETQYF
TRBV7-2	TRBJ2-2	CASSRAPMNTGELFF
TRBV6-2/TRBV6-3	TRBJ1-1	CASVFQGNTEAFF
TRBV19	TRBJ2-2	CASSYRAMTGELFF
TRBV20-1	TRBJ2-5	CSASFPGLAGETQYF
TRBV7-2	TRBJ1-1	CASSLNAGNTEAFF
TRBV6-1	TRBJ2-7	CASTRVSYEQYF
TRBV11-2	TRBJ2-1	CASRGLSGKLGEQFF
TRBV7-7	TRBJ2-3	CASSHGGAGTDTQYF
TRBV6-2/TRBV6-3	TRBJ1-1	CASSYLGDDTEAFF
TRBV2	TRBJ2-3	CASSDAGLAGPTDTQYF
TRBV6-2/TRBV6-3	TRBJ1-5	CASSYVGPQHF
TRBV7-2	TRBJ1-2	CASSAYGPGQGIYGYTF
TRBV19	TRBJ2-7	CASSIDPGENCEQYF
TRBV5-1	TRBJ2-1	CASSLGRTSGSTDEQFF
TRBV11-1	TRBJ2-1	CASSRTLGKGQHQGGEQFF
TRBV4-2	TRBJ2-1	CASSQDRLAGASSSYNEQFF
TRBV6-2/TRBV6-3	TRBJ2-1	CASSYSAGGPQNEQFF
TRBV7-2	TRBJ2-1	CASNPGSSYNEQFF
TRBV3-1	TRBJ1-1	CASSQSRVYTEAFF
TRBV29-1	TRBJ2-3	CSVGPGLVTDTQYF
TRBV7-2	TRBJ1-2	CASSLEVANYGYTF
TRBV29-1	TRBJ1-1	CSVGWGNSEAFF
TRBV19	TRBJ1-5	CASSIRKGDQPQHF
TRBV7-6	TRBJ1-6	CASSLLGGGNSPLHF
TRBV7-2	TRBJ2-5	CASIFLGQGAETQYF
TRBV7-2	TRBJ2-5	CASSLASRTRGETQYF